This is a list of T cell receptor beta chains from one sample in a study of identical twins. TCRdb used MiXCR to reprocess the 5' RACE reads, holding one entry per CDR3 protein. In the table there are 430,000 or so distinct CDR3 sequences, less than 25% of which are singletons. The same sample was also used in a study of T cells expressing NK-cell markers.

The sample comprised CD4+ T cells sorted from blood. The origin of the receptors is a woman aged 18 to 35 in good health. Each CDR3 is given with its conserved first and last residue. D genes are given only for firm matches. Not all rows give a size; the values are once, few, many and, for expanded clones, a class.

DNA: TGTGCCAGCAGCCCCCGGACTAGCGGGGTCTTGGATGAGCAGTTCTTC
CDR3: CASSPRTSGVLDEQFF
J: TRBJ2-1
D: TRBD2
V: TRBV7-9
size: .

DNA: TGTGCCAGCAGCGTAGTTGGGACTTTCGCTGGGAATGAGCAGTTCTTC
CDR3: CASSVVGTFAGNEQFF
J: TRBJ2-1
D: .
V: TRBV9
size: once

DNA: TGTGCCAGCAGCGTTTTAGCAGCAAGGACCGGGGAGCTGTTTTTT
CDR3: CASSVLAARTGELFF
J: TRBJ2-2
D: .
V: TRBV9
size: .

DNA: TGCGCCAGCAGTTGGACAGGGGGGAATAATTCACCCCTCCACTTT
CDR3: CASSWTGGNNSPLHF
J: TRBJ1-6
D: TRBD1
V: TRBV10-2
size: many

DNA: TGTGCTAGCAGCCGTAGGGACAGGGAAAACATTCAGTACTTC
CDR3: CASSRRDRENIQYF
J: TRBJ2-4
D: TRBD1
V: TRBV7-7
size: once

DNA: TGTGCCAGCAGTCGGGGCAGGGCTGGAAACACCATATATTTT
CDR3: CASSRGRAGNTIYF
J: TRBJ1-3
D: .
V: TRBV12-3/TRBV12-4
size: many

DNA: TGTGCCAGCAGTTTCAGAATGGAGACCCAGTACTTC
CDR3: CASSFRMETQYF
J: TRBJ2-5
D: .
V: TRBV12-3/TRBV12-4
size: .

DNA: TGTGCCAGCAGCTTTGAGTTGCTAGCGCGAAACAATGAGCAGTTCTTC
CDR3: CASSFELLARNNEQFF
J: TRBJ2-1
D: .
V: TRBV11-2
size: .

DNA: TGTGCCAGTAGTAGCGCACCCGGGACCTACAATGAGCAGTTCTTC
CDR3: CASSSAPGTYNEQFF
J: TRBJ2-1
D: .
V: TRBV19
size: .

DNA: TGCGCCAGCAGCTCCTCGACAGGGGGCTTTACTAATGAAAAACTGTTTTTT
CDR3: CASSSSTGGFTNEKLFF
J: TRBJ1-4
D: TRBD1
V: TRBV5-1
size: .

DNA: TGTGCCAGCAGTATGACTAGCGGCAAAAATGAGCAGTTCTTC
CDR3: CASSMTSGKNEQFF
J: TRBJ2-1
D: TRBD2
V: TRBV12-3/TRBV12-4
size: .

DNA: TGTGCCAGCACCCTTACAGTTACGTCCTACGAGCAGTACTTC
CDR3: CASTLTVTSYEQYF
J: TRBJ2-7
D: .
V: TRBV3-1
size: once

DNA: TGTGCCAGCAGCTTAACAGGACGTTCGTTTGGGGGCTACACCTTC
CDR3: CASSLTGRSFGGYTF
J: TRBJ1-2
D: .
V: TRBV7-3
size: .

DNA: TGCGCCAGCAGCCAGGGACAGGGCGACACAGATACGCAGTATTTT
CDR3: CASSQGQGDTDTQYF
J: TRBJ2-3
D: TRBD1
V: TRBV4-3
size: few

DNA: TGTGCCAGCACATGGCTAGCGGGAGGGATAGATACGCAGTATTTT
CDR3: CASTWLAGGIDTQYF
J: TRBJ2-3
D: TRBD2
V: TRBV11-2
size: .

DNA: TGTGCCAGCAGTTACTGGGGAATGTCCTACGAGCAGTACTTC
CDR3: CASSYWGMSYEQYF
J: TRBJ2-7
D: .
V: TRBV6-2/TRBV6-3
size: .

DNA: TGTGCCAGCTCACAATGGACAGCATCGGCGGGGGAGCTGTTTTTT
CDR3: CASSQWTASAGELFF
J: TRBJ2-2
D: .
V: TRBV18
size: .

DNA: TGTGCCAGCAGCTTAAGCCCCGGATCGAGCCAAAACATTCAGTACTTC
CDR3: CASSLSPGSSQNIQYF
J: TRBJ2-4
D: .
V: TRBV7-2
size: .

DNA: TGCAGTGCGCCTCGGGACAGGGGAGTTGGCTCCTACAATGAGCAGTTCTTC
CDR3: CSAPRDRGVGSYNEQFF
J: TRBJ2-1
D: TRBD1
V: TRBV20-1
size: few

DNA: TGCGCCAGCAGCGTGGGACTAGCATTAGATACGCAGTATTTT
CDR3: CASSVGLALDTQYF
J: TRBJ2-3
D: TRBD2
V: TRBV5-1
size: few

DNA: TGTGCCTGGAGTGTAGGCGGGGATACGCAGTATTTT
CDR3: CAWSVGGDTQYF
J: TRBJ2-3
D: .
V: TRBV30
size: many

DNA: TGCAGTGCTTTAGCGGGAGGGCCGGTGCGGAATGAGCAGTTCTTC
CDR3: CSALAGGPVRNEQFF
J: TRBJ2-1
D: TRBD2
V: TRBV20-1
size: .

DNA: TGCAGTGCTAGAGGGTGGGGGTCCAACGAGCAGTACTTC
CDR3: CSARGWGSNEQYF
J: TRBJ2-7
D: .
V: TRBV20-1
size: few

DNA: TGTGCCAGCAGCTTCGTCGGGAACACTGAAGCTTTCTTT
CDR3: CASSFVGNTEAFF
J: TRBJ1-1
D: .
V: TRBV7-9
size: many

DNA: TGTGCCAGCAGCGGGCGGACAGGGTGGACCCCAAACATTCAGTACTTC
CDR3: CASSGRTGWTPNIQYF
J: TRBJ2-4
D: TRBD1
V: TRBV7-9
size: few

DNA: TGCGCCAGCAGGGCTTCTAATGAAAAACTGTTTTTT
CDR3: CASRASNEKLFF
J: TRBJ1-4
D: .
V: TRBV5-1
size: .

DNA: TGTGCCAGCAGGCCGACGGCCACAGATACGCAGTATTTT
CDR3: CASRPTATDTQYF
J: TRBJ2-3
D: .
V: TRBV28
size: few

DNA: TGTGCCAGCAGGACTACTAACACTGAAGCTTTCTTT
CDR3: CASRTTNTEAFF
J: TRBJ1-1
D: .
V: TRBV6-6
size: .

DNA: TGTGCCAGCAGCTCGGGACAGGGGATCGGCTACACCTTC
CDR3: CASSSGQGIGYTF
J: TRBJ1-2
D: TRBD1
V: TRBV7-2
size: .

DNA: TGTGCCACCAGCAGACAACAGGGGCCCGGGGAGCTGTTTTTT
CDR3: CATSRQQGPGELFF
J: TRBJ2-2
D: TRBD1
V: TRBV15
size: .

DNA: TGTGCCAGCAGCCCTAGCAGGGGCGTGCAGACCGGGGAGCTGTTTTTT
CDR3: CASSPSRGVQTGELFF
J: TRBJ2-2
D: .
V: TRBV7-7
size: few

DNA: TGTGCCAGTAGTCCAAGTAGGGGTCCGAACACCGGGGAGCTGTTTTTT
CDR3: CASSPSRGPNTGELFF
J: TRBJ2-2
D: .
V: TRBV19
size: few